These T cell receptor beta chains were read from a single sample in a study of spatial heterogeneity in lung cancer. MiXCR, applied by TCRdb to the 5' RACE reads, yields one record per CDR3 protein. Among 25,000 to 30,000 distinct CDR3 sequences listed, approximately 5.4% were seen once. Source: PBMCs, taken at follow-up. The receptors originated from a male donor with early-stage non-small cell lung cancer. Each CDR3 is given with its conserved first and last residue. D genes are given only for firm matches. Part of the rows lack a size; the others show once, few, many or a class for expanded clones.

d_gene: TRBD1; abundance: medium-sized; j_gene: TRBJ2-5; v_gene: TRBV12-3/TRBV12-4; CDR3aa: CASKKDRGEETQYF; CDR3nt: TGTGCCAGCAAAAAGGACAGGGGCGAAGAGACCCAGTACTTC
d_gene: TRBD1; abundance: many; j_gene: TRBJ1-5; v_gene: TRBV27; CDR3aa: CASSFDGQGAGNQPQHF; CDR3nt: TGTGCCAGCAGTTTCGACGGACAGGGGGCAGGCAATCAGCCCCAGCATTTT
d_gene: -; abundance: -; j_gene: TRBJ2-3; v_gene: TRBV30; CDR3aa: CAWVGGTTDTQYF; CDR3nt: TGTGCCTGGGTTGGGGGGACCACAGATACGCAGTATTTT
d_gene: TRBD2; abundance: many; j_gene: TRBJ2-1; v_gene: TRBV15; CDR3aa: CATSPGREWYNEQFF; CDR3nt: TGTGCCACCAGTCCGGGGAGGGAGTGGTACAATGAGCAGTTCTTC
d_gene: -; abundance: many; j_gene: TRBJ1-1; v_gene: TRBV4-1; CDR3aa: CASSQGEGMNTEAFF; CDR3nt: TGCGCCAGCAGCCAAGGAGAAGGGATGAACACTGAAGCTTTCTTT
d_gene: TRBD1; abundance: few; j_gene: TRBJ1-4; v_gene: TRBV19; CDR3aa: CASSSGQGGTHNEKLFF; CDR3nt: TGTGCCAGTAGTTCGGGACAGGGAGGAACTCATAATGAAAAACTGTTTTTT
d_gene: TRBD1; abundance: many; j_gene: TRBJ1-5; v_gene: TRBV2; CDR3aa: CASSTGQAGSNQPQHF; CDR3nt: TGTGCCAGCAGTACCGGACAGGCGGGTAGCAATCAGCCCCAGCATTTT
d_gene: -; abundance: many; j_gene: TRBJ2-7; v_gene: TRBV7-9; CDR3aa: CASVSSQGAYEQYF; CDR3nt: TGTGCCAGCGTCTCCAGTCAGGGCGCCTACGAGCAGTACTTC
d_gene: -; abundance: many; j_gene: TRBJ1-2; v_gene: TRBV4-2; CDR3aa: CASSQVPGYTGYTF; CDR3nt: TGTGCCAGCAGCCAAGTTCCAGGGTATACAGGCTACACCTTC
d_gene: -; abundance: few; j_gene: TRBJ2-2; v_gene: TRBV27; CDR3aa: CASSFLGTGELFF; CDR3nt: TGTGCCAGCAGTTTTCTGGGGACCGGGGAGCTGTTTTTT
d_gene: -; abundance: many; j_gene: TRBJ1-1; v_gene: TRBV7-2; CDR3aa: CASTLPGLGEAFF; CDR3nt: TGTGCCAGCACCCTTCCGGGATTGGGCGAAGCTTTCTTT
d_gene: -; abundance: many; j_gene: TRBJ2-7; v_gene: TRBV4-3; CDR3aa: CASSQWRDLAYEQYF; CDR3nt: TGCGCCAGCAGCCAATGGAGGGATTTGGCCTACGAGCAGTACTTC
d_gene: -; abundance: many; j_gene: TRBJ2-5; v_gene: TRBV2; CDR3aa: CASNEYGGGGETQYF; CDR3nt: TGTGCCAGCAATGAGTATGGAGGGGGCGGAGAGACCCAGTACTTC
d_gene: -; abundance: many; j_gene: TRBJ2-2; v_gene: TRBV23-1; CDR3aa: CASSQSGQCEETGELFF; CDR3nt: TGCGCCAGCAGTCAATCAGGCCAGTGTGAGGAGACCGGGGAGCTGTTTTTT
d_gene: TRBD1; abundance: many; j_gene: TRBJ2-2; v_gene: TRBV29-1; CDR3aa: CSVEGNRGRTGELFF; CDR3nt: TGCAGCGTTGAGGGTAACAGGGGTCGAACCGGGGAGCTGTTTTTT
d_gene: -; abundance: few; j_gene: TRBJ2-1; v_gene: TRBV7-9; CDR3aa: CASSPQLGSSYNEQFF; CDR3nt: TGTGCCAGCAGCCCACAGTTGGGGAGCTCCTACAATGAGCAGTTCTTC
d_gene: -; abundance: few; j_gene: TRBJ1-2; v_gene: TRBV7-2; CDR3aa: CASSLGQSYGYTF; CDR3nt: TGTGCCAGCAGCTTAGGACAGTCCTATGGCTACACCTTC
d_gene: TRBD1; abundance: -; j_gene: TRBJ1-4; v_gene: TRBV6-1; CDR3aa: CASSQGGQAYEKLFF; CDR3nt: TGTGCCAGCAGCCAAGGGGGACAGGCTTATGAAAAACTGTTTTTT
d_gene: -; abundance: few; j_gene: TRBJ2-4; v_gene: TRBV6-2/TRBV6-3; CDR3aa: CASSSNVWKNIQYF; CDR3nt: TGTGCCAGCAGCTCGAACGTCTGGAAAAACATTCAGTACTTC
d_gene: TRBD2; abundance: many; j_gene: TRBJ2-1; v_gene: TRBV5-1; CDR3aa: CASSFRGTSGRGPYNEQFF; CDR3nt: TGCGCCAGCAGCTTTCGTGGGACTAGCGGGAGAGGGCCCTACAATGAGCAGTTCTTC
d_gene: TRBD1; abundance: many; j_gene: TRBJ2-3; v_gene: TRBV15; CDR3aa: CATSTTTGGFTDTQYF; CDR3nt: TGTGCCACCAGCACAACGACAGGGGGCTTCACAGATACGCAGTATTTT
d_gene: -; abundance: -; j_gene: TRBJ2-1; v_gene: TRBV2; CDR3aa: CASSESGGYNEQFF; CDR3nt: TGTGCCAGCAGTGAATCAGGCGGCTACAATGAGCAGTTCTTC
d_gene: -; abundance: many; j_gene: TRBJ1-5; v_gene: TRBV4-2; CDR3aa: CASSPAGGNNQPQHF; CDR3nt: TGTGCCAGCAGCCCCGCTGGGGGGAACAATCAGCCCCAGCATTTT
d_gene: -; abundance: few; j_gene: TRBJ2-3; v_gene: TRBV5-1; CDR3aa: CASSLDQPPTDTQYF; CDR3nt: TGCGCCAGCAGCTTGGACCAGCCACCCACAGATACGCAGTATTTT
d_gene: -; abundance: many; j_gene: TRBJ1-5; v_gene: TRBV18; CDR3aa: CASSRVGGFGQPQHF; CDR3nt: TGTGCCAGCTCACGGGTTGGTGGGTTCGGTCAGCCCCAGCATTTT
d_gene: -; abundance: many; j_gene: TRBJ1-2; v_gene: TRBV29-1; CDR3aa: CSAGDMRGYTF; CDR3nt: TGCAGCGCCGGGGACATGCGAGGCTACACCTTC
d_gene: -; abundance: many; j_gene: TRBJ2-1; v_gene: TRBV9; CDR3aa: CASSVAGGGGPDEQFF; CDR3nt: TGTGCCAGCAGCGTAGCGGGCGGTGGCGGCCCCGATGAGCAGTTCTTC
d_gene: -; abundance: many; j_gene: TRBJ2-5; v_gene: TRBV24-1; CDR3aa: CATSEGPQETQYF; CDR3nt: TGTGCCACCAGTGAGGGGCCCCAAGAGACCCAGTACTTC
d_gene: TRBD2; abundance: many; j_gene: TRBJ2-4; v_gene: TRBV5-1; CDR3aa: CASSLAGGSGVKNIQYF; CDR3nt: TGCGCCAGCAGCTTGGCGGGCGGGAGCGGAGTCAAAAACATTCAGTACTTC
d_gene: -; abundance: -; j_gene: TRBJ1-2; v_gene: TRBV9; CDR3aa: CASSVEGGRLHF; CDR3nt: TGTGCCAGCAGCGTAGAAGGGGGGCGGCTCCACTTC
d_gene: -; abundance: many; j_gene: TRBJ1-5; v_gene: TRBV2; CDR3aa: CASKMILGTNQPQHF; CDR3nt: TGTGCCAGCAAGATGATACTCGGGACGAATCAGCCCCAGCATTTT
d_gene: -; abundance: many; j_gene: TRBJ2-7; v_gene: TRBV12-3/TRBV12-4; CDR3aa: CASSSDGTFYEQYF; CDR3nt: TGTGCCAGCAGTTCCGACGGGACTTTCTACGAGCAGTACTTC
d_gene: -; abundance: few; j_gene: TRBJ2-4; v_gene: TRBV6-5; CDR3aa: CASSRRGSKNIQYF; CDR3nt: TGTGCCAGCTCACGTCGGGGGAGCAAAAACATTCAGTACTTC
d_gene: -; abundance: many; j_gene: TRBJ2-2; v_gene: TRBV9; CDR3aa: CASSVDSGANTGELFF; CDR3nt: TGTGCCAGCAGCGTAGATAGCGGAGCGAACACCGGGGAGCTGTTTTTT
d_gene: -; abundance: many; j_gene: TRBJ1-4; v_gene: TRBV6-5; CDR3aa: CASSPTGNEKLFF; CDR3nt: TGTGCCAGCAGCCCAACGGGCAATGAAAAACTGTTTTTT
d_gene: -; abundance: many; j_gene: TRBJ1-2; v_gene: TRBV21-1; CDR3aa: CASSNDRDSDYGYTF; CDR3nt: TGTGCCAGCAGCAACGACCGGGACAGCGACTATGGCTACACCTTC
d_gene: -; abundance: many; j_gene: TRBJ2-1; v_gene: TRBV5-1; CDR3aa: CASSLATGPDYEQFF; CDR3nt: TGCGCCAGCAGCTTGGCCACAGGTCCCGATTATGAGCAGTTCTTC